Below, 21 T cell receptor beta chains from the same sample are listed, as sequenced in a study of blood T cell repertoires in COVID-19. Clones were read by immunoSEQ multiplex PCR, and TCRdb kept only the in-frame ones, dropping some. Of approximately 140,000 clones listed, 88% are singletons. Sequenced sample: peripheral blood. Receptors were obtained from an older woman with acute or convalescent COVID-19.

This clone has only a few counts. The rearrangement links TRBV10-3 to TRBJ2-1, with TRBD2 matching 8 bases. This CDR3 region has 16 residues. The junction had 13 bases not matched to a gene; V was cut back by 6 bases and J by 6 bases. From germline, CDR1 is ENHRY and CDR2 SYGVKD. For the CDR3, the DNA is TGTGCCATCAGGTCCGTAATCGGGGGGGATCGCAATGAGCAGTTCTTC. It codes for CAIRSVIGGDRNEQFF.

This clone was seen only once. This chain uses TRBV11-1 with TRBJ1-2, with a possible D match to TRBD1 (5 bases). The CDR3 covers 15 residues. V was shortened by 5 bases and J by 4 bases, with 17 bases between the two germline ends. Germline V gives CDR1 SGHAT, CDR2 FQDESV (reference sequence). CDR3 amino acids: CASSPGLITPYGYTF. As DNA, the CDR3 is TGTGCCAGCAGCCCGGGACTTATTACCCCCTATGGCTACACCTTC. The variable domain in full, completed from reference TRBV11-1 and TRBJ1-2, reads EAEVAQSPRYKITEKSQAVAFWCDPISGHATLYWYRQILGQGPELLVQFQDESVVDDSQLPKDRFSAERLKGVDSTLKIQPAELGDSAMYLCASSPGLITPYGYTFGSGTRLTVV.

This clone was observed once. The chain uses TRBV11-2 and TRBJ2-2; TRBD2 matches at 10 bases. Trimming cost V 5 bases and J 5 bases; bases outside gene matches: 5. CDR1 SGHAT and CDR2 FQNNGV come from the germline V gene. This CDR3 spans 15 amino acids. The CDR3 here is CASSTGLAETGELFF. DNA of the CDR3: TGTGCCAGCAGCACAGGACTAGCGGAGACCGGGGAGCTGTTTTTT.

The rearrangement links TRBV7-8 to TRBJ1-1, with D possibly matching TRBD1 (5 bases). V lost 8 bases to trimming and J lost 6 bases, with 13 bases between them. The CDR3 length is 12 residues. CDR1 SGHVS and CDR2 FQNEAQ come from the germline V gene. The DNA of the CDR3 is TGTGCCAGCTCCCACGGGGGACCTGAAGCTTTCTTT. Amino acids: CASSHGGPEAFF.

The chain uses TRBV7-2 and TRBJ2-1, with 13 positions matching TRBD2. The CDR3 has 15 amino acids. V was clipped by 4 bases and J by 4 bases; unmatched bases: 1. Germline CDR1 reads SGHTA; CDR2 reads FQGNSA. CDR3 in amino acids: CASSSLAGGYNEQFF. Here the CDR3 DNA reads TGTGCCAGCAGCTCACTAGCGGGGGGGTACAATGAGCAGTTCTTC.

V is TRBV7-9 and J is TRBJ1-5; a weak D match, TRBD1 (5 bases). CDR1 and CDR2 from the germline V gene are SEHNR and FQNEAQ (reference sequence). Trimming cost V 5 bases and J 0 bases, with 8 bases left between them. The CDR3 is 14 residues long. The CDR3 nucleotides read TGTGCCAGCAGCACGACAGTTAGCAATCAGCCCCAGCATTTT. This codes for CASSTTVSNQPQHF. The full variable domain, its missing parts supplied by reference TRBV7-9 and TRBJ1-5, is DTGVSQNPRHKITKRGQNVTFRCDPISEHNRLYWYRQTLGQGPEFLTYFQNEAQLEKSRLLSDRFSAERPKGSFSTLEIQRTEQGDSAMYLCASSTTVSNQPQHFGDGTRLSIL.

The chain carries TRBV3-1 (or the pseudogene TRBV3-2) and TRBJ1-3; D remains ambiguous. CDR3 size: 15 residues. The V gene's germline CDR1 is LGHDT and CDR2 YNNKEL (reference sequence). Trimming took 3 bases from V and 0 from J, leaving 9 bases between them. CDR3 coding DNA: TGTGCCAGCAGCCAGCTTCTGCGCTCTGGAAACACCATATATTTT. Its translation: CASSQLLRSGNTIYF.

This chain links TRBV19 with TRBJ1-5; TRBD1 might be the D (5 bases). This CDR3 region has 11 residues. V was pared by 8 bases and J by 9 bases, with 11 bases between. The germline gives CDR1 LNHDA, CDR2 SQIVND (reference sequence). The CDR3 here is CASGWTPPQHF. The DNA of the CDR3 is TGTGCCAGTGGCTGGACACCGCCCCAGCATTTT.

DNA for the CDR3: TGTGCCAGCTCCAGGGACAGCAGCTCCTACGAGCAGTACTTC. It translates to CASSRDSSSYEQYF. The gene calls are TRBV25-1 and TRBJ2-7, with TRBD1 identical over 7 bases. This CDR3 contains 14 residues. V shed 8 bases and J 0 bases; nucleotides not matched to a gene: 7. Germline values: CDR1 MGHDK, CDR2 SYGVNS.

The chain combines TRBV6-5 with TRBJ1-1; 8 nucleotides match TRBD1. V lost 5 bases, J lost 4 bases, and 3 bases stayed unmatched. The CDR3 totals 13 residues. Germline CDR1 and CDR2: MNHEY and SVGAGI. The DNA of the CDR3 is TGTGCCAGCAGTACGGACAGGGCCACTGAAGCTTTCTTT. This encodes CASSTDRATEAFF.

The chain carries TRBV11-3 and TRBJ1-3; D is unresolved. Trimming took off 1 base at V and 0 bases at J, with 7 bases between the two ends. CDR1 is SGHNT, CDR2 YENEEA, per germline. This CDR3 contains 15 residues. CDR3 sequence (DNA): TGTGCCAGCAGCTTAGGCACAGCCTCTGGAAACACCATATATTTT. Translated, it gives CASSLGTASGNTIYF.

The J gene is TRBJ2-7, the V gene TRBV7-2, with D maybe TRBD2 (5 bases). With 5 bases removed from V and 0 bases from J, the gap between germline ends came to 14 bases. This CDR3 comprises 15 residues. The V gene's germline CDR1 is SGHTA and CDR2 FQGNSA. CDR3 loop: CASSPGVAPSYEQYF. CDR3 DNA: TGTGCCAGCAGCCCCGGGGTAGCGCCCTCCTACGAGCAGTACTTC.

The V and J genes are TRBV7-2 and TRBJ2-7; perhaps TRBD2 as D (5 bases). Trimming removed 4 bases at V and 6 bases at J, with 25 bases between. The CDR3 runs 17 residues. Per the germline V gene, CDR1 is SGHTA and CDR2 is FQGNSA. The CDR3 DNA follows: TGTGCCAGCAGCTCGGCGGTTAATGGACGGGGAAACGTCGAGCAGTACTTC. Translating gives CASSSAVNGRGNVEQYF.

The V call is TRBV11-3, the J call TRBJ1-3; no definite D call. CDR3 length: 13 residues. The germline gives CDR1 SGHNT, CDR2 YENEEA. With 1 base removed from V and 4 bases from J, the gap between germline ends came to 5 bases. CDR3 nucleotides: TGTGCCAGCAGCTTAGGACTGGGAAACACCATATATTTT. It yields the protein CASSLGLGNTIYF.

This sequence joins TRBV7-3 and TRBJ2-3; the match to TRBD2 covers 7 bases. CDR1 SGHTA and CDR2 FQGTGA come from the germline V gene. This CDR3 region has 17 residues. The V gene end was trimmed by 5 bases and the J gene end by 2 bases; junction bases not matched to a gene: 13. CDR3 nucleotide sequence: TGTGCCAGCAGCCAAAGTGGGTTGCGGGGGTACACAGATACGCAGTATTTT. Translating gives CASSQSGLRGYTDTQYF.

CDR3 residues: CASSFRSAGGYTF. The CDR3, as DNA: TGTGCCAGCAGCTTCAGATCCGCCGGGGGCTACACCTTC. The genes are TRBV7-2 and TRBJ1-2; D is undetermined. The CDR3 is made up of 13 amino acids. Germline V gives CDR1 SGHTA, CDR2 FQGNSA. V lost 3 bases, J lost 8 bases, and 13 bases lay in between.

The chain combines TRBV6-5 with TRBJ1-1; D unclear. Trimming took off 8 bases at V and 0 bases at J, with 7 bases between the two ends. In germline, CDR1 is MNHEY, CDR2 SVGAGI. The CDR3 is 12 residues long. In nucleotides, the CDR3 is TGTGCCAGCGGGAGAATGAACACTGAAGCTTTCTTT. This translates into CASGRMNTEAFF.

The chain uses TRBV18 and TRBJ1-6; possible D gene TRBD1, 5 bases. This CDR3 contains 17 residues. From germline, CDR1 is KGHSH and CDR2 LQKENI. V shed 4 bases and J shed 0 bases, with 13 bases lying between them. CDR3 DNA: TGTGCCAGCTCACAACAGGCTGGCGTCTCCTATAATTCACCCCTCCACTTT. It yields the protein CASSQQAGVSYNSPLHF.

The genes are TRBV28 and TRBJ1-4; a possible D gene is TRBD1 (5 bases). V lost 3 bases, J lost 1 base, and 6 bases lay in between. CDR1 and CDR2 (germline): MDHEN, SYDVKM. This CDR3 spans 14 amino acids. CDR3 protein: CASSFRGTNEKLFF. The CDR3 coding sequence is TGTGCCAGCAGTTTTAGGGGAACTAATGAAAAACTGTTTTTT.

The gene calls are TRBV11-3 and TRBJ2-7, with a tentative D call TRBD2 (6 bases). Germline-derived CDR1 and CDR2 are SGHNT and YENEEA. This CDR3 is 15 amino acids long. The ends were cut back, 1 base at V and 0 bases at J, with 10 bases in the middle. CDR3 protein: CASSLGGDSSYEQYF. Written as DNA, the CDR3 is TGTGCCAGCAGCTTAGGGGGGGATTCCTCCTACGAGCAGTACTTC.

This clone has a single count. This chain links TRBV16 with TRBJ1-1, with a tentative D call TRBD1 (5 bases). This CDR3 is built from 14 residues. The V and J ends lost 2 bases and 0 bases respectively, with 7 bases between them. Germline assignment: CDR1 KGHSY and CDR2 FQNENV. DNA for the CDR3: TGTGCCAGCAGCCAAGGGGCTATGAACACTGAAGCTTTCTTT. Encoded protein: CASSQGAMNTEAFF.